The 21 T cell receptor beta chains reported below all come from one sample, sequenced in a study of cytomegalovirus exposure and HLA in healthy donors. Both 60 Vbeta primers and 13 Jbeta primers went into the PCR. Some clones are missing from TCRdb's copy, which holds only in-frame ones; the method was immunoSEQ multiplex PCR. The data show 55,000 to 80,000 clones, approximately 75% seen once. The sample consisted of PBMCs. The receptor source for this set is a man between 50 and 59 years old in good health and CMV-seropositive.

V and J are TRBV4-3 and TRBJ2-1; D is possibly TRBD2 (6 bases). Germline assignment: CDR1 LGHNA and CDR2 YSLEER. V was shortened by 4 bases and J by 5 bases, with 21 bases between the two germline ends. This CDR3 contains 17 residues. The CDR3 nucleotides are TGCGCCAGCAGCCCACCTCCGGGCGGGGCTTGGCACAATGAGCAGTTCTTC. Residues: CASSPPPGGAWHNEQFF.

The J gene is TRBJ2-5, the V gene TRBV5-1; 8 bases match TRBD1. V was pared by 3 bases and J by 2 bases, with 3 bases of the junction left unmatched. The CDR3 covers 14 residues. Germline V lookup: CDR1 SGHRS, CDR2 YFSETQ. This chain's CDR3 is CASSSQGVQETQYF. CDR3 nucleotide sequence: TGCGCCAGCAGCTCACAGGGGGTGCAAGAGACCCAGTACTTC.

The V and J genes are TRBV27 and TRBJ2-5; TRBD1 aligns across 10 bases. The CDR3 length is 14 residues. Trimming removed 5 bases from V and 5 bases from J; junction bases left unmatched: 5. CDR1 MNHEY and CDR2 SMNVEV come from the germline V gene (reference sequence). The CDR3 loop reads CASSPWTGGETQYF. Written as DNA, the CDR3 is TGTGCCAGCAGTCCCTGGACAGGGGGGGAGACCCAGTACTTC.

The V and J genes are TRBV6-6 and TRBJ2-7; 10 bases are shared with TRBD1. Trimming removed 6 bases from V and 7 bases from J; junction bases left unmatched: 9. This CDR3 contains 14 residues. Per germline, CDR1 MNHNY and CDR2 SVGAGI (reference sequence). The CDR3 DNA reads TGTGCCAGCAGCCCGGGACAGGGGTTCGTAGAGCAGTACTTC. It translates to CASSPGQGFVEQYF.

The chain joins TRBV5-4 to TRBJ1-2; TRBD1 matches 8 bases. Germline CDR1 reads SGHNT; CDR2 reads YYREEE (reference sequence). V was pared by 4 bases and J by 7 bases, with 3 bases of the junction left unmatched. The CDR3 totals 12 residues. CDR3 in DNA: TGTGCCAGCAGCCTCGACAGGGGTGGCTACACCTTC. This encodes CASSLDRGGYTF.

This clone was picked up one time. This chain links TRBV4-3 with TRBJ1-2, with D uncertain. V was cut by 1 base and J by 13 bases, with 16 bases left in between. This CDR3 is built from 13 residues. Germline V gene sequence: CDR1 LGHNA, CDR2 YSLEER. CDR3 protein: CASSQARGPPPTF. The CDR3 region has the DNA TGCGCCAGCAGCCAAGCGCGCGGCCCACCTCCCACCTTC.

CDR3 DNA: TGTGCCAGCAGCCATAGCGGGAGGGTTACCTACGAGCAGTACTTC. It is translated as CASSHSGRVTYEQYF. The chain links TRBV4-2 to TRBJ2-7; 11 bases agree with TRBD2. The ends lost 3 bases at V and 2 bases at J; junction bases unmatched: 3. The CDR3 covers 15 residues. Looked up from germline, CDR1 is LGHNA and CDR2 is YNFKEQ.

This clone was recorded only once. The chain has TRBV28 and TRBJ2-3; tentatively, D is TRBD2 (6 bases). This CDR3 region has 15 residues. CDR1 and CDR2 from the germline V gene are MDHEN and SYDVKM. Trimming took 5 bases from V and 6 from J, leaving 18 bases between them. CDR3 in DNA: TGTGCCAGCAGTATCGGTGGTAGCGGAGCGGATACGCAGTATTTT. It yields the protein CASSIGGSGADTQYF.

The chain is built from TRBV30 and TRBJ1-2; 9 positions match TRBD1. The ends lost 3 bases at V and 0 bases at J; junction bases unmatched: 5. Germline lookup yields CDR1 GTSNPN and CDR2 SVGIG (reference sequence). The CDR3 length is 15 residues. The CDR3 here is CAWSVGQGSNYGYTF. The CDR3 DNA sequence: TGTGCCTGGAGCGTCGGACAGGGGTCTAACTATGGCTACACCTTC.

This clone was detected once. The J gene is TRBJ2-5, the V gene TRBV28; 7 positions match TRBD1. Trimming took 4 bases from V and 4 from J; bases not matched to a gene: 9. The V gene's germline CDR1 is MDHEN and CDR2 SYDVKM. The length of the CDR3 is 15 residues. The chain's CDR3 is CASSSPWTGTETQYF. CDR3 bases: TGTGCCAGCAGTTCTCCTTGGACAGGAACAGAGACCCAGTACTTC.

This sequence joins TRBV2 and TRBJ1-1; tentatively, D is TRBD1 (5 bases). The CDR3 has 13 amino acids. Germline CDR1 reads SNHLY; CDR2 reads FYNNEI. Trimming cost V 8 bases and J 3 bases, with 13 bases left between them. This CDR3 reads CASRSGRDTEAFF. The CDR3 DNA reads TGTGCCAGCCGGTCAGGGAGGGACACTGAAGCTTTCTTT.

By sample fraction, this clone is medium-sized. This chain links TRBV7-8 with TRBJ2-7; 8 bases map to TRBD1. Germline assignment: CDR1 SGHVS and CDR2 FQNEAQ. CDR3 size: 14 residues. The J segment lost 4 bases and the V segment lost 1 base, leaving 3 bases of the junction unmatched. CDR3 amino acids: CASSLGTGRYEQYF. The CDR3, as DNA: TGTGCCAGCAGCTTAGGGACAGGGCGGTACGAGCAGTACTTC.

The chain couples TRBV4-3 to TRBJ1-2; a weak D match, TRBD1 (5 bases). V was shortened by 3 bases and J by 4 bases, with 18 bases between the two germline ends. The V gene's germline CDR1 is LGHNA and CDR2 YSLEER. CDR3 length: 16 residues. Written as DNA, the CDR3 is TGCGCCAGCAGCCAGGCGGGGCGCCAGGTCATCTATGGCTACACCTTC. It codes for CASSQAGRQVIYGYTF.

Here the CDR3 DNA reads TGTGCCAGCAGCATACCCACAGGGGGAATAAATGAAAAACTGTTTTTT. This encodes CASSIPTGGINEKLFF. The chain employs TRBV28 and TRBJ1-4; 8 nucleotides line up with TRBD1. Losses at the gene ends were 6 bases for V and 5 bases for J; bases not matched to a gene: 11. Germline lookup yields CDR1 MDHEN and CDR2 SYDVKM. CDR3 length: 16 amino acids.

CDR3 amino acids: CSVEGTSGDTDTQYF. CDR3 sequence (DNA): TGCAGCGTTGAAGGGACTAGCGGGGACACAGATACGCAGTATTTT. The V and J genes are TRBV29-1 and TRBJ2-3, with 12 positions matching TRBD2. V was pared by 1 base and J by 2 bases, with 1 base of the junction left unmatched. CDR1 is SQVTM, CDR2 ANQGSEA, per germline. This CDR3 spans 15 amino acids.

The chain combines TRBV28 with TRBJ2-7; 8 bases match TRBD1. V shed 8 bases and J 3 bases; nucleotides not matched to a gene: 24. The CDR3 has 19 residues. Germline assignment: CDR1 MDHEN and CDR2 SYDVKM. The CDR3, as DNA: TGTGCCAGCGGGCTGAGGATGGACAGGGTATATCGCCACTACTACGAGCAGTACTTC. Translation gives CASGLRMDRVYRHYYEQYF.

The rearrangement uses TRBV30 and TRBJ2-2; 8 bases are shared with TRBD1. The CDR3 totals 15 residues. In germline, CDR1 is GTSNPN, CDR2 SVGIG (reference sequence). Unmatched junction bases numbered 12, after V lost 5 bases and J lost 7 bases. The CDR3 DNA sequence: TGTGCCTGGGCCTTCCCGGACAGGGTATACGGGGAGCTGTTTTTT. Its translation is CAWAFPDRVYGELFF.

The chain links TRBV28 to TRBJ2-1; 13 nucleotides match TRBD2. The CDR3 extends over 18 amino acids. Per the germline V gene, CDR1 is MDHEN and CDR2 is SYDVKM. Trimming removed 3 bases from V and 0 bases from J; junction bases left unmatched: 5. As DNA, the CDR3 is TGTGCCAGCAGTTTTGTGGGACTAGCGGGAAGCTCCTACAATGAGCAGTTCTTC. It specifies CASSFVGLAGSSYNEQFF. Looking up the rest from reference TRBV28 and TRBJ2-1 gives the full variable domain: DVKVTQSSRYLVKRTGEKVFLECVQDMDHENMFWYRQDPGLGLRLIYFSYDVKMKEKGDIPEGYSVSREKKERFSLILESASTNQTSMYLCASSFVGLAGSSYNEQFFGPGTRLTVL.

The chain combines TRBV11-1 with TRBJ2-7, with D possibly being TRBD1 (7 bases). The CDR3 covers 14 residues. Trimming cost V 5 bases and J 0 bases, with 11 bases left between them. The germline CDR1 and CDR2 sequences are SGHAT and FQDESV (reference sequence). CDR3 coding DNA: TGTGCCAGCAGCCCAGGGGGGTCCTCCTACGAGCAGTACTTC. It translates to CASSPGGSSYEQYF.

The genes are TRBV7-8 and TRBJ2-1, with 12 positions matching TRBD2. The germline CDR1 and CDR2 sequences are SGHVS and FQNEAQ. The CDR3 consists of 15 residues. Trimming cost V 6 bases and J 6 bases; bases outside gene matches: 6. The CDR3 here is CASRPGTSGPNEQFF. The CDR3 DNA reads TGTGCCAGCAGACCCGGGACTAGCGGGCCCAATGAGCAGTTCTTC.

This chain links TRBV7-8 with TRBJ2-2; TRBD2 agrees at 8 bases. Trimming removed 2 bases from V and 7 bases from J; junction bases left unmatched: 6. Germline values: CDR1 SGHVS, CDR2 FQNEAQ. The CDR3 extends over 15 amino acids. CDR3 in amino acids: CASSLTGGPGGELFF. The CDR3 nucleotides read TGTGCCAGCAGCTTAACGGGGGGGCCCGGCGGGGAGCTGTTTTTT.